This T cell receptor beta chain emerged from a study of STAT5B mutations in CD4+ large granular lymphocyte leukemia. Healthy controls were blood donor buffy coats. A remark on this clone: Its antigen is unknown.

Sequencing was at survey level. TCRdb's copy holds only in-frame clones and misses some; the assay was immunoSEQ multiplex PCR. The sample includes 30,000 to 35,000 clones, 80% to 90% of them seen just once. Study findings and constraints: 8/27 top patient clones versus 2/35 control clones were TRBV06-family.

V was pared by 2 bases and J by 7 bases, with 15 bases between. The CDR3 has 14 amino acids. CDR1 is KGHSH and CDR2 is LQKENI in the germline V gene. The sequenced sample consisted of CD4+ T cells from blood buffy coats. The rearrangement links TRBV18 to TRBJ2-7; D not certain. The TCR was taken from a human donor in good health. CDR3 in amino acids: CASSPTRTGEEQYF. The CDR3 DNA reads TGTGCCAGCTCACCAACTCGGACCGGCGAGGAGCAGTACTTC.